A single sample is the source of the 21 T cell receptor beta chains below, sequenced in a study of graft-versus-host responses after intestinal transplantation. Their cognate antigens are unknown. Some clones are missing from TCRdb's copy, which holds only in-frame ones; the method was immunoSEQ multiplex PCR. The profile shows some 81,000 clones, roughly nine tenths of them singletons. Material: unstimulated CD4+ T cells sorted from spleen or lymph node cells, obtained before intestinal transplant. These receptors were obtained from a human donor who received an intestinal transplant.

Notes on this clone: The sample contains more than one DNA sequence encoding this CDR3. The rearrangement uses TRBV28 and TRBJ2-3; 11 positions agree with TRBD1. The CDR3 runs to 15 residues. Per germline, CDR1 MDHEN and CDR2 SYDVKM. V was clipped by 4 bases and J by 4 bases; unmatched bases: 4. CDR3 residues: CASSSGQGASDTQYF. The CDR3 DNA reads TGTGCCAGCAGTTCCGGACAGGGGGCCTCAGATACGCAGTATTTT.

The chain carries TRBV5-1 and TRBJ2-7, with 8 nucleotides matching TRBD1. The V gene's germline CDR1 is SGHRS and CDR2 YFSETQ. Trimming took 2 bases from V and 1 from J; bases not matched to a gene: 5. CDR3 length: 15 amino acids. DNA of the CDR3: TGCGCCAGCAGCTTCGGACAGGGAAGATCCTACGAGCAGTACTTC. Translation: CASSFGQGRSYEQYF.

The table lists this clone with a count of one. The chain has TRBV30 and TRBJ2-1; 14 bases are shared with TRBD2. With V trimmed by 1 base and J by 7 bases, 18 bases remained unmatched. The CDR3 spans 20 residues. Germline V lookup: CDR1 GTSNPN, CDR2 SVGIG (reference sequence). The CDR3 loop is CAWSAIRLAGGPLTENEQFF. CDR3 coding DNA: TGTGCCTGGAGTGCTATCCGACTAGCGGGGGGGCCCCTAACTGAGAATGAGCAGTTCTTC. The full variable domain, with the rest looked up from reference TRBV30 and TRBJ2-1, is SQTIHQWPATLVQPVGSPLSLECTVEGTSNPNLYWYRQAAGRGLQLLFYSVGIGQISSEVPQNLSASRPQDRQFILSSKKLLLSDSGFYLCAWSAIRLAGGPLTENEQFFGPGTRLTVL.

This rearrangement joins TRBV30 to TRBJ1-4; D is undetermined. This CDR3 comprises 15 residues. Germline-derived CDR1 and CDR2 are GTSNPN and SVGIG (reference sequence). Trimming removed 0 bases at V and 5 bases at J, with 13 bases between. CDR3 in DNA: TGTGCCTGGAGTGTACCGGCGGATTGGAATGAAAAACTGTTTTTT. This codes for CAWSVPADWNEKLFF.

This clone was counted between two and nine times. The chain recombines TRBV19 with TRBJ1-3; TRBD1 is a possible D gene (6 bases). The germline V gene has CDR1 LNHDA and CDR2 SQIVND (reference sequence). Deletions cut 10 bases from V and 2 bases from J, with 21 bases between. CDR3 length equals 16 residues. CDR3 loop: CATTDIRGFAGNTIYF. The CDR3 DNA reads TGTGCCACTACCGATATCAGGGGATTCGCTGGAAACACCATATATTTT.

This chain joins TRBV4-1 and TRBJ2-2, with a tentative D call TRBD1 (5 bases). CDR3 length: 16 residues. CDR1 MGHRA and CDR2 YSYEKL come from the germline V gene. With 0 bases removed from V and 1 base from J, the gap between germline ends came to 9 bases. CDR3 residues: CASSQDLGQNTGELFF. The CDR3 DNA reads as TGCGCCAGCAGCCAAGATCTAGGACAGAACACCGGGGAGCTGTTTTTT.

This chain links TRBV10-2 with TRBJ2-3; the match to TRBD2 covers 12 bases. V trimming: 4 bases; J trimming: 3 bases; junction bases outside the gene matches: 8. This CDR3 spans 17 amino acids. Germline-derived CDR1 and CDR2 are WSHSY and SAAADI. The CDR3 region is CASSGPGTSGLTDTQYF. The CDR3 DNA reads as TGCGCCAGCAGTGGCCCCGGGACTAGCGGGCTTACAGATACGCAGTATTTT.

This rearrangement joins TRBV6-5 to TRBJ2-3; 13 bases align to TRBD2. V trimming: 6 bases; J trimming: 4 bases; junction bases outside the gene matches: 4. From germline, CDR1 is MNHEY and CDR2 SVGAGI. CDR3 size: 15 residues. The CDR3 here is CASSQTSGRADTQYF. DNA of the CDR3: TGTGCCAGCAGCCAAACTAGCGGGAGGGCAGATACGCAGTATTTT.

This chain links TRBV2 with TRBJ1-1; unclear D gene. This CDR3 comprises 15 residues. Germline CDR1 SNHLY, CDR2 FYNNEI. Deletions cut 4 bases from V and 0 bases from J, with 12 bases between. The CDR3 loop is CASSVEKTMNTEAFF. DNA of the CDR3: TGTGCCAGCAGTGTTGAGAAAACTATGAACACTGAAGCTTTCTTT.

The gene calls are TRBV27 and TRBJ2-3; TRBD2 aligns across 8 bases. The CDR3 covers 15 residues. Germline assignment: CDR1 MNHEY and CDR2 SMNVEV (reference sequence). Losses at the gene ends were 6 bases for V and 0 bases for J; bases not matched to a gene: 5. CDR3 DNA: TGTGCCAGCAGCAGCGGGAGAAGGAGCACAGATACGCAGTATTTT. Amino acid sequence: CASSSGRRSTDTQYF.

This clone was seen a single time. The chain combines TRBV5-1 with TRBJ2-7; 10 positions agree with TRBD2. Germline values: CDR1 SGHRS, CDR2 YFSETQ. The length of the CDR3 is 14 residues. V dropped 2 bases and J dropped 2; count of bases not matched to a gene: 1. CDR3 region: CASSLAGGPYEQYF. DNA for the CDR3: TGCGCCAGCAGCTTAGCGGGGGGGCCCTACGAGCAGTACTTC.

This clone appeared once. The chain employs TRBV2 and TRBJ2-1; TRBD2 aligns across 8 bases. CDR1 and CDR2 (germline): SNHLY, FYNNEI. The V and J ends lost 6 bases and 2 bases, in that order; junction bases with no gene match: 6. This CDR3 has 15 amino acids. This chain's CDR3 is CASRPPGLAYNEQFF. CDR3 coding DNA: TGTGCCAGCAGGCCCCCGGGACTAGCCTACAATGAGCAGTTCTTC.

This clone was recorded a few times. The chain employs TRBV7-2 and TRBJ2-6; D not resolved. This CDR3 has 15 amino acids. Germline-derived CDR1 and CDR2 are SGHTA and FQGNSA. Deletions cut 6 bases from V and 0 bases from J, with 9 bases between. CDR3 amino acids: CASSMFSSGANVLTF. CDR3 in DNA: TGTGCCAGCAGTATGTTTAGCTCTGGGGCCAACGTCCTGACTTTC.

V is TRBV2 and J is TRBJ1-4, with D perhaps matching TRBD1 (5 bases). CDR3 length equals 20 residues. Germline V gene lookup returns CDR1 SNHLY and CDR2 FYNNEI. Trimming left V 3 bases short and J 8 bases short, with 31 bases between. Here the CDR3 reads CASSDYPQIQETARGEKLFF. The CDR3 nucleotides read TGTGCCAGCAGTGACTATCCCCAAATCCAGGAGACAGCTCGTGGGGAAAAACTGTTTTTT.

V is TRBV6-5 and J is TRBJ2-3; TRBD1 might be the D (5 bases). The CDR3 loop spans 13 amino acids. With 6 bases removed from V and 5 bases from J, the gap between germline ends came to 12 bases. Germline V CDR1 and CDR2: MNHEY, SVGAGI. The CDR3 DNA follows: TGTGCCAGCAGCACAGGAAAACTAGATACGCAGTATTTT. Its translation is CASSTGKLDTQYF.

The V gene is TRBV2, the J gene TRBJ1-2; D is possibly TRBD1 (6 bases). The germline V and J ends were trimmed by 8 bases and 2 bases, with 12 bases remaining between them. The CDR3 is 13 residues long. From germline, CDR1 is SNHLY and CDR2 FYNNEI. The CDR3: CASRDIQNYGYTF. CDR3 nucleotides: TGTGCCAGCCGGGACATCCAAAACTATGGCTACACCTTC. The whole variable domain, remainder taken from reference TRBV2 and TRBJ1-2, is EPEVTQTPSHQVTQMGQEVILRCVPISNHLYFYWYRQILGQKVEFLVSFYNNEISEKSEIFDDQFSVERPDGSNFTLKIRSTKLEDSAMYFCASRDIQNYGYTFGSGTRLTVV.

The gene calls are TRBV5-8 and TRBJ1-1; 7 nucleotides line up with TRBD1. Germline lookup yields CDR1 SGHTS and CDR2 YDEGEE. The CDR3 loop spans 16 amino acids. The V and J ends lost 4 bases and 0 bases, in that order; junction bases with no gene match: 9. This chain's CDR3 is CASSPWTGKMNTEAFF. In nucleotides, the CDR3 is TGTGCCAGCAGCCCCTGGACAGGAAAGATGAACACTGAAGCTTTCTTT.

The chain is built from TRBV5-6 and TRBJ2-1; 8 bases align to TRBD2. Trimming removed 0 bases from V and 4 bases from J; junction bases left unmatched: 12. This CDR3 region has 18 residues. Per the germline V gene, CDR1 is SGHDT and CDR2 is YYEEEE. The CDR3 DNA is TGTGCCAGCAGCTTGGTGTGGCTAGCGGGTACGGGATACAATGAGCAGTTCTTC. This encodes CASSLVWLAGTGYNEQFF.

The chain joins TRBV10-3 to TRBJ1-2; 8 nucleotides align to TRBD1. V dropped 5 bases and J dropped 4; count of bases not matched to a gene: 6. The CDR3 has 14 amino acids. From germline, CDR1 is ENHRY and CDR2 SYGVKD. The CDR3 loop is CAISPDRAFYGYTF. CDR3 in DNA: TGTGCCATCAGTCCGGACAGGGCTTTCTATGGCTACACCTTC.

The chain joins TRBV6-1 to TRBJ2-7; TRBD2 aligns across 9 bases. J gave up 0 bases and V 11 bases, and 5 bases lay outside the gene matches. In germline, CDR1 is MNHNS, CDR2 SASEGT. The CDR3 has 13 residues. The CDR3 nucleotides read TGTGCCGCGGGGGGGGTCAACTCCTACGAGCAGTACTTC. Protein: CAAGGVNSYEQYF.

V and J are TRBV10-3 and TRBJ2-2; 8 bases map to TRBD1. The J segment lost 4 bases and the V segment lost 0 bases, leaving 10 bases of the junction unmatched. CDR1 and CDR2 from the germline V gene are ENHRY and SYGVKD. This CDR3 has 18 residues. The CDR3 DNA follows: TGTGCCATCAGTGAGTCCCAGGGGGCCCGTACTATCACCGGGGAGCTGTTTTTT. Protein product: CAISESQGARTITGELFF.